The rows below give T cell receptor beta chains drawn from one sample of a study of a mutant IDH1 vaccine in newly diagnosed glioma. Their target antigens are unknown. The repertoire was sequenced with immunoSEQ multiplex PCR; TCRdb's copy has only in-frame clones and lacks some. The sample records approximately 47,000 clones, 70% to 90% being singletons. This specimen was PBMCs, taken from a glioma patient whose treatment included an IDH1 peptide vaccine. All receptors come from a middle-aged woman with glioma. Each CDR3 is given with its conserved first and last residue. A D gene is named only where the DNA matches it firmly. A row's size may be missing; if present it is once, few, many or a size class.

J gene | clone size | V gene | D gene | CDR3 DNA | CDR3 protein
TRBJ1-1 | - | TRBV28 | - | TGTGCCAGCAGTATGGGGACACGTGGCACTGAAGCTTTCTTT | CASSMGTRGTEAFF
TRBJ2-7 | - | TRBV20-1 | - | TGCAGTGGTCACGGACGGGACGAGCAGTACTTC | CSGHGRDEQYF
TRBJ1-2 | - | TRBV27 | - | TGTGCCAGCAGTTTATCTTTTACGGGAGGCTATGGCTACACCTTC | CASSLSFTGGYGYTF
TRBJ1-6 | - | TRBV4-1 | TRBD1 | TGCGCCAGCAGCCAAGTTCCCGGACAGGGGACTTCACCCCTCCACTTT | CASSQVPGQGTSPLHF
TRBJ2-1 | - | TRBV7-2 | TRBD1 | TGTGCCAGCAGCCTCGGGACAGGCTTCTATGAGCAGTTCTTC | CASSLGTGFYEQFF
TRBJ1-6 | - | TRBV2 | TRBD1 | TGTGCCAGCAGGCCCACGGGACAGTATAATTCACCCCTCCACTTT | CASRPTGQYNSPLHF
TRBJ1-1 | - | TRBV7-6 | TRBD1 | TGTGCCAGCAGCCCGGAGGGGACAGGTGAAGCTTTCTTT | CASSPEGTGEAFF
TRBJ2-1 | - | TRBV7-2 | TRBD2 | TGTGCCAGCAGCGCCACTAGCGGGAGGGCGTACAATGAGCAGTTCTTC | CASSATSGRAYNEQFF
TRBJ2-1 | - | TRBV10-3 | - | TGTGCCATCAGTAGTAAGGACAATGAGCAGTTCTTC | CAISSKDNEQFF
TRBJ1-1 | few | TRBV9 | - | TGTGCCAGCAGCGTAGTACATTACACTGAAGCTTTCTTT | CASSVVHYTEAFF
TRBJ1-5 | - | TRBV7-2 | - | TGTGCCAGCAGCTTAGTGGGGGCGGGGAGCAATCAGCCCCAGCATTTT | CASSLVGAGSNQPQHF
TRBJ2-7 | - | TRBV6-1 | TRBD2 | TGTGCCAGCAGAGGGACTAGCGGGAACTACGAGCAGTACTTC | CASRGTSGNYEQYF
TRBJ1-6 | - | TRBV7-2 | TRBD1 | TGTGCCAGCAGCTTAGCGTACAGGGGTCGTTATAATTCACCCCTCCACTTT | CASSLAYRGRYNSPLHF
TRBJ2-2 | - | TRBV2 | - | TGTGCCAGCAAGGGGGACTCGAACACCGGGGAGCTGTTTTTT | CASKGDSNTGELFF
TRBJ2-2 | - | TRBV9 | - | TGTGCCAGCAGCAGAACAGCAGCGGCCGGGGAGCTGTTTTTT | CASSRTAAAGELFF
TRBJ2-2 | - | TRBV27 | - | TGTGCCAGCAGTTTCGGGACGGCTCGGGGCACCGGGGAGCTGTTTTTT | CASSFGTARGTGELFF
TRBJ2-2 | - | TRBV4-2 | - | TGTGCCAGCAGCCAAGATTGGGCAGGCTCCACCGGGGAGCTGTTTTTT | CASSQDWAGSTGELFF
TRBJ1-1 | once | TRBV7-2 | TRBD1 | TGTGCCAGCAGCTTGAGCCGGGACAGGGCTGAAGCTTTCTTT | CASSLSRDRAEAFF
TRBJ2-2 | - | TRBV2 | - | TGTGCCAGCAGTCTCGGAGGGGTGGGCACCGGGGAGCTGTTTTTT | CASSLGGVGTGELFF
TRBJ2-1 | - | TRBV6-1 | - | TGTGCCAGCAGTGAAGGCGGCCGGGGGTTCTTC | CASSEGGRGFF
TRBJ1-5 | - | TRBV5-1 | - | TGCGCCAGCAGCTTGGGTGGGCCGAATCAGCCCCAGCATTTT | CASSLGGPNQPQHF
TRBJ1-1 | few | TRBV7-9 | - | TGTGCCAGCAGCTTTGGACCTAGACAGGCTGAAGCTTTCTTT | CASSFGPRQAEAFF
TRBJ1-5 | - | TRBV2 | TRBD1 | TGTGCCAGCAGTGCATCCGGGACAGGGGTTCAGCCCCAGCATTTT | CASSASGTGVQPQHF
TRBJ2-7 | - | TRBV29-1 | TRBD1 | TGCAGCGTTGCGAGGGACAGCCTCTACGAGCAGTACTTC | CSVARDSLYEQYF
TRBJ1-3 | - | TRBV6-5 | - | TGTGCCAGCGCACGACAGGCGCGCTCTGGAAACACCATATATTTT | CASARQARSGNTIYF
TRBJ2-1 | - | TRBV15 | - | TGTGCCACCAGCAGAGATTTAGGCGTAAATGAGCAGTTCTTC | CATSRDLGVNEQFF
TRBJ2-5 | - | TRBV5-8 | TRBD2 | TGTGCCAGCCGACATAGCGGGAGTGAGACCCAGTACTTC | CASRHSGSETQYF
TRBJ2-7 | - | TRBV10-2 | TRBD2 | TGCGCCAGCAGTGAACCAGGACTAGCGGGAGACCCCTACGAGCAGTACTTC | CASSEPGLAGDPYEQYF
TRBJ2-1 | - | TRBV25-1 | TRBD2 | TGTGCCAGCAGTGAAGCCGCGGGACTAGCAAATGAGCAGTTCTTC | CASSEAAGLANEQFF
TRBJ2-7 | - | TRBV4-1 | TRBD1 | TGCGCCAGCAGCCTGAAGACAGGGCCGTCCTACGAGCAGTACTTC | CASSLKTGPSYEQYF
TRBJ2-7 | once | TRBV6-4 | - | TGTGCCAAGCAGGTAGCCGGTGTTTACGAGCAGTACTTC | CAKQVAGVYEQYF
TRBJ1-5 | - | TRBV19 | - | TGTGCCAGTAGTATGGGAGCCCCGGAGCCCCAGCATTTT | CASSMGAPEPQHF